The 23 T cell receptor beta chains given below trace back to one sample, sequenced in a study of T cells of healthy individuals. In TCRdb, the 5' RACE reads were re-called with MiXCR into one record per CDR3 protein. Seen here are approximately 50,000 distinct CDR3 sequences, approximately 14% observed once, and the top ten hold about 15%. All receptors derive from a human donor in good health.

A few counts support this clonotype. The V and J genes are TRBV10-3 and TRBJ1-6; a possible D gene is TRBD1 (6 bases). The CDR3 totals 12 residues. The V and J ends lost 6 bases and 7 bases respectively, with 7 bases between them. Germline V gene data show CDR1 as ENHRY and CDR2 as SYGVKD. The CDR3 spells CAISTGNSPLHF. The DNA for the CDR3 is TGTGCCATCAGCACAGGGAATTCACCCCTCCACTTT.

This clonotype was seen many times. CDR3 protein: CASSAGTGSTDTQYF. In nucleotides, the CDR3 is TGTGCCAGCAGTGCCGGGACAGGGAGCACAGATACGCAGTATTTT. The V call is TRBV2, the J call TRBJ2-3; 9 positions agree with TRBD1. The V gene's germline CDR1 is SNHLY and CDR2 FYNNEI. This CDR3 has 15 residues. V gave up 4 bases and J gave up 0 bases; unmatched junction bases: 2.

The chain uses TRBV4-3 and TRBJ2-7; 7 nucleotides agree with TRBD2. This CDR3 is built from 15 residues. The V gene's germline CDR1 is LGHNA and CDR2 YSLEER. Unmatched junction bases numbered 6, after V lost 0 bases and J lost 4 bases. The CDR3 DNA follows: TGCGCCAGCAGCCAAGATCGGCAAGCGGGGTACGAGCAGTACTTC. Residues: CASSQDRQAGYEQYF.

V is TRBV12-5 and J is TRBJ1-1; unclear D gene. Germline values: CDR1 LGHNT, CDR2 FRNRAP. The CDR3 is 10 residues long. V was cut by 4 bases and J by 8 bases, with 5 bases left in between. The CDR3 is CASGWAEAFF. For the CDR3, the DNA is TGTGCTAGTGGTTGGGCCGAAGCTTTCTTT.

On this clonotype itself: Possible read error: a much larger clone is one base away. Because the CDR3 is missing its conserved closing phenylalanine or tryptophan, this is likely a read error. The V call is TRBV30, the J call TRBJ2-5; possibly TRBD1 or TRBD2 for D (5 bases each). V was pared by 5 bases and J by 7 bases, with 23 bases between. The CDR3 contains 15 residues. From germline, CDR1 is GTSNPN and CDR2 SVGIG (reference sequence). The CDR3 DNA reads TGTGCCTGGGGGTCCCGGGACCTCGTTTTGGGGACCCAGTACTTA. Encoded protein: CAWGSRDLVLGTQYL.

The CDR3 spells CASSFFPRGLTDTQYF. CDR3 DNA sequence: TGTGCCAGCAGCTTCTTCCCCAGGGGGCTCACAGATACGCAGTATTTT. The rearrangement joins TRBV5-6 to TRBJ2-3; 8 nucleotides agree with TRBD1. This CDR3 is built from 16 residues. CDR1 is SGHDT and CDR2 is YYEEEE in the germline V gene. V lost 2 bases and J lost 2; bases outside the gene matches: 7.

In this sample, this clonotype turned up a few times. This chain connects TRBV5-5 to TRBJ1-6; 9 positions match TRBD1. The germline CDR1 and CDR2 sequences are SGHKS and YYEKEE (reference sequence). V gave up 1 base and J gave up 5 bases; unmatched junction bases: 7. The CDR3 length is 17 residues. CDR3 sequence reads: CASSLIWTGANNSPLHF. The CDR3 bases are TGTGCCAGCAGCTTGATTTGGACAGGGGCTAATAATTCACCCCTCCACTTT.

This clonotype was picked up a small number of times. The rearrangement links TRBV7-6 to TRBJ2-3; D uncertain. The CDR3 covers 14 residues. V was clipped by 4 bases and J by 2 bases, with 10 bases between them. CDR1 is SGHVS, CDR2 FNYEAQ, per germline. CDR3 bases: TGTGCCAGCAGCTCCGGGTACCCCACAGATACGCAGTATTTT. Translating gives CASSSGYPTDTQYF.

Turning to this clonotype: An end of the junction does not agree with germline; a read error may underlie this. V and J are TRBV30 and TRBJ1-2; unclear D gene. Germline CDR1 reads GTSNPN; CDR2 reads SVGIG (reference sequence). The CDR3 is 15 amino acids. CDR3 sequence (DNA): TGTGCCTGGAGTGTACGGCAGCTTCCTAACTATGGCTACAACTTC. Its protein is CAWSVRQLPNYGYNF.

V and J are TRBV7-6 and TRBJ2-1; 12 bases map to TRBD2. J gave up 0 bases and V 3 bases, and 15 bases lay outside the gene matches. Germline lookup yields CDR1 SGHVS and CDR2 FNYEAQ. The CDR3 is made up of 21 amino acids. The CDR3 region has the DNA TGTGCCAGCAGCTTTGACGCTAGCGGGAGGGGGTACATGACCTCCTACAATGAGCAGTTCTTC. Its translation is CASSFDASGRGYMTSYNEQFF. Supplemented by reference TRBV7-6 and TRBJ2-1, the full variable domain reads GAGVSQSPRYKVTKRGQDVALRCDPISGHVSLYWYRQALGQGPEFLTYFNYEAQQDKSGLPNDRFSAERPEGSISTLTIQRTEQRDSAMYRCASSFDASGRGYMTSYNEQFFGPGTRLTVL.

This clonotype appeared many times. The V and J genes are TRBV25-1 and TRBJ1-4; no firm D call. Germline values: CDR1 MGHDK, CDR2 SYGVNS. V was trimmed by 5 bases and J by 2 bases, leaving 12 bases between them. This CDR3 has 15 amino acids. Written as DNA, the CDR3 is TGTGCCAGCAGTCCGCCGGCGGTCACTAATGAAAAACTGTTTTTT. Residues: CASSPPAVTNEKLFF.

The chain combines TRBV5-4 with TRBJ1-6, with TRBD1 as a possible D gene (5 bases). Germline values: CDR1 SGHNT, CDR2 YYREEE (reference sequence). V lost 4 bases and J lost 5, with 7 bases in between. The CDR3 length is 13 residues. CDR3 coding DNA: TGTGCCAGCAGCATGGACAATAATTCACCCCTCCACTTT. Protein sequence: CASSMDNNSPLHF.

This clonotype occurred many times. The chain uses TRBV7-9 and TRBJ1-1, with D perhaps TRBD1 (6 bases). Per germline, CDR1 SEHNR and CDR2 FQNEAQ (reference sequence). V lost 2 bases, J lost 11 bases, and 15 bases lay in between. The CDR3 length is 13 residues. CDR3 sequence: CASSLFSDRTAFF. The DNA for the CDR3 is TGTGCCAGCAGCTTATTCTCTGACAGGACGGCTTTCTTT.

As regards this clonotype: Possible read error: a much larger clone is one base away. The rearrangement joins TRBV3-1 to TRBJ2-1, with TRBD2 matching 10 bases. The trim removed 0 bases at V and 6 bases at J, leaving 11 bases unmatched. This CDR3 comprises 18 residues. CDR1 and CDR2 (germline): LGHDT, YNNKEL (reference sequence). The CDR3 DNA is TGTGCCAGCAGCCAAGAAGGACTAGCGGAAGGATTCACCAATGAGCAGTTCTTC. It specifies CASSQEGLAEGFTNEQFF.

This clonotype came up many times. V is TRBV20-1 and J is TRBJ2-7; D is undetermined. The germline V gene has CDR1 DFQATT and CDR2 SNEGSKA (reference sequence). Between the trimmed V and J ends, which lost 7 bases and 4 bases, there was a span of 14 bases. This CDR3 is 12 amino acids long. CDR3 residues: CSGALVPYEQYF. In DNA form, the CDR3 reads TGCAGTGGGGCCCTGGTACCTTACGAGCAGTACTTC.

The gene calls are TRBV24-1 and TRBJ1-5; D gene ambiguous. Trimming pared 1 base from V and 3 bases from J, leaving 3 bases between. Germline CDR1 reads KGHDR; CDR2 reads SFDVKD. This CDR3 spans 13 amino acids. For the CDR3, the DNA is TGTGCCACCAGTGATTTACCCAATCAGCCCCAGCATTTT. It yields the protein CATSDLPNQPQHF.

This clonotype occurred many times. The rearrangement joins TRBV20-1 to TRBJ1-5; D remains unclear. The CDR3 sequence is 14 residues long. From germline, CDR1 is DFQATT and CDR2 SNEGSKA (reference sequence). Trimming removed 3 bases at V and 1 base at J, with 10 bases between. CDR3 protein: CSASAGRSNQPQHF. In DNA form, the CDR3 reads TGCAGTGCTAGTGCCGGAAGAAGCAATCAGCCCCAGCATTTT.

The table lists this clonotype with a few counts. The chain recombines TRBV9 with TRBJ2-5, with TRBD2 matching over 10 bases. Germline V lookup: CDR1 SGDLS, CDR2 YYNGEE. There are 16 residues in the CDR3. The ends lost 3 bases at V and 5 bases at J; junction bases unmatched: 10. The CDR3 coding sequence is TGTGCCAGCAGCGAATTCAGCGGGGGGGCCGAGGAGACCCAGTACTTC. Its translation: CASSEFSGGAEETQYF.

The CDR3 reads CASSLDLTDTQYF. The CDR3 region has the DNA TGTGCCAGCAGCTTAGATCTTACAGATACGCAGTATTTT. The chain carries TRBV11-3 and TRBJ2-3; no firm D call. V was shortened by 0 bases and J by 3 bases, with 4 bases between the two germline ends. Germline V gene data show CDR1 as SGHNT and CDR2 as YENEEA. This CDR3 has 13 amino acids.

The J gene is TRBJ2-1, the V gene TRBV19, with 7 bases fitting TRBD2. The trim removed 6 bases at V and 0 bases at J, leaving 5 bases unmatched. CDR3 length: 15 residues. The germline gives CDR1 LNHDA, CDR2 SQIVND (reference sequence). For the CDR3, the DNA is TGTGCCAGTAGAAAAGCGGGGAACTCCTACAATGAGCAGTTCTTC. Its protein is CASRKAGNSYNEQFF.

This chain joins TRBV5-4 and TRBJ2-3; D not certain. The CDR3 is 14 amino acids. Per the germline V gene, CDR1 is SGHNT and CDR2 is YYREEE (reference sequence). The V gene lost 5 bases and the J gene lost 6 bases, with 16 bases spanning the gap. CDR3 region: CASSLRAEGDTQYF. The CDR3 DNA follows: TGTGCCAGCAGTTTACGGGCCGAAGGGGATACGCAGTATTTT.

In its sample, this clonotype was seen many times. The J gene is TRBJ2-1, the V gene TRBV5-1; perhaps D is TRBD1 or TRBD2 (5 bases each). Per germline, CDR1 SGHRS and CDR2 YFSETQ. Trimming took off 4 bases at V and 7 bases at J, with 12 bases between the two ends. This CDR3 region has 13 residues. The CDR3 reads CASSRGPGNEQFF. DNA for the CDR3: TGCGCCAGCAGCCGGGGACCTGGAAATGAGCAGTTCTTC.

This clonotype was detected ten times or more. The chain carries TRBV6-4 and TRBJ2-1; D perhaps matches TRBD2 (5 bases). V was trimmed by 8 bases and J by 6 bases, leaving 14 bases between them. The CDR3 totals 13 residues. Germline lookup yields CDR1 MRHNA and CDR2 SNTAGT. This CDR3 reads CASSKAAGNEQFF. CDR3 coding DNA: TGTGCCAGCTCCAAAGCGGCAGGCAATGAGCAGTTCTTC.